These T cell receptor beta chains were read from a single sample in a study of patients and donors after allogeneic stem cell transplantation. TCRdb independently ran MiXCR on the RT-PCR reads; one entry per CDR3 protein. The sample carries about 960,000 distinct CDR3 sequences, about a sixth recorded once. Sequencing input: blood, either unsorted or a sorted T cell fraction (not recorded which). The receptor set was obtained from a human donor who was either an allogeneic HSCT recipient or a stem cell or donor lymphocyte infusion donor (not recorded which). It is not recorded whose cells these are; they may come from a transplant donor. Both conserved end residues are part of each CDR3. D genes are given only for firm matches. Clone size, where shown, is once, few, many, or a class for clones that have expanded.

clone_size	d_call	v_call	j_call	cdr3_aa	cdr3_nt
NA	NA	TRBV18	TRBJ2-7	CASSPRQTYEQYF	TGTGCCAGCTCACCCCGACAGACCTACGAGCAGTACTTC
NA	TRBD1	TRBV7-9	TRBJ1-2	CASSLSRDRGGYGYTF	TGTGCCAGCAGCTTAAGCCGGGACAGGGGGGGATATGGCTACACCTTC
few	NA	TRBV6-5	TRBJ1-2	CASSYQDSFYGYTF	TGTGCCAGCAGTTACCAGGACAGCTTCTATGGCTACACCTTC
NA	NA	TRBV2	TRBJ2-6	CASSESRVSGANVLTF	TGTGCCAGCAGTGAATCTCGGGTTTCTGGGGCCAACGTCCTGACTTTC
NA	NA	TRBV1	TRBJ2-2	CTSSHKLATGGNTGELFF	TGCACCAGCAGCCACAAACTAGCCACGGGAGGTAACACCGGGGAGCTGTTTTTT
NA	NA	TRBV12-3/TRBV12-4	TRBJ1-5	CASSPNRDQPQHF	TGTGCCAGCAGTCCAAACAGGGATCAGCCCCAGCATTTT
NA	TRBD2	TRBV5-4	TRBJ2-2	CASSSSGPTGELFF	TGTGCCAGCAGCAGTAGCGGGCCCACCGGGGAGCTGTTTTTT
NA	NA	TRBV7-8	TRBJ1-2	CASSLAYRVFWGYTF	TGTGCCAGCAGCTTAGCGTACAGGGTATTTTGGGGCTACACCTTC
few	NA	TRBV4-3	TRBJ2-1	CASSPRGGAGALYNEQFF	TGCGCCAGCAGCCCCCGCGGCGGGGCGGGGGCCCTCTACAATGAGCAGTTCTTC
NA	NA	TRBV18	TRBJ1-6	CASSLTGEYNSPLHF	TGTGCCAGCTCACTAACGGGAGAATATAATTCACCCCTCCACTTT
few	NA	TRBV4-1	TRBJ2-7	CASSQGTYDYEQYF	TGCGCCAGCAGCCAGGGGACGTATGACTACGAGCAGTACTTC
few	NA	TRBV12-3/TRBV12-4	TRBJ1-1	CAVAPPVGAFF	TGTGCCGTGGCGCCCCCCGTTGGAGCTTTCTTT
NA	NA	TRBV6-1	TRBJ2-7	CASLPGPGSYEQYF	TGTGCCAGCTTACCGGGCCCAGGCAGCTACGAGCAGTACTTC
many	NA	TRBV12-3/TRBV12-4	TRBJ2-3	CASSLEGSRTDTQYF	TGTGCCAGCAGTTTAGAAGGCAGTCGCACAGATACGCAGTATTTT
NA	NA	TRBV29-1	TRBJ2-7	CSVTGHTYEQYF	TGCAGCGTTACGGGACATACCTACGAGCAGTACTTC
few	NA	TRBV4-1	TRBJ1-2	CASSQEEDSFYGYTF	TGCGCCAGCAGCCAAGAAGAAGACAGCTTCTATGGCTACACCTTC
NA	TRBD2	TRBV27	TRBJ2-3	CASSLTSGASGTDTQYF	TGTGCCAGCAGTTTGACTAGCGGGGCCTCAGGCACAGATACGCAGTATTTT
NA	NA	TRBV6-4	TRBJ2-2	CASSAGREAGELFF	TGTGCCAGCAGTGCAGGCAGGGAGGCCGGGGAGCTGTTTTTT
NA	NA	TRBV5-1	TRBJ2-7	CASSSGLFPSTSSYEQYF	TGCGCCAGCAGCTCGGGACTCTTCCCTTCAACTAGCTCCTACGAGCAGTACTTC
NA	NA	TRBV25-1	TRBJ1-5	CASSARGGGGQPQHF	TGTGCCAGCAGTGCCCGCGGGGGGGGTGGTCAGCCCCAGCATTTT